The 12 T cell receptor beta chains in this list originate from one sample, sequenced in a study of CD8 T cells in Susac syndrome. With random hexamers, 0.5 to 1 ug RNA was reverse transcribed. TCRdb itself ran the immunoSEQ multiplex PCR reads through MiXCR, one entry per CDR3 protein. This sample has about 130,000 distinct CDR3 sequences, with 90% to 95% found just once. Sequencing was done on a sample of CD4+ T cells from PBMCs. The receptors stem from a human donor in good health.

This clonotype was recorded a few times. The chain joins TRBV6-1 to TRBJ2-4; D is unclear. From germline, CDR1 is MNHNS and CDR2 SASEGT. CDR3 length equals 13 residues. Trimming pared 6 bases from V and 5 bases from J, leaving 11 bases between. CDR3 sequence: CASSIVLENIQYF. The CDR3 DNA reads TGTGCCAGCAGCATCGTCTTGGAAAACATTCAGTACTTC.

The genes are TRBV18 and TRBJ2-7; D gene unclear. CDR1 is KGHSH, CDR2 LQKENI, per germline. This CDR3 has 14 residues. V was shortened by 1 base and J by 2 bases, with 9 bases between the two germline ends. The CDR3 DNA reads TGTGCCAGCTCACCACGCGGAGACCCCTACGAGCAGTACTTC. Amino acid sequence: CASSPRGDPYEQYF.

This rearrangement joins TRBV5-1 to TRBJ2-1; D is possibly TRBD1 (6 bases). Trimming shortened V by 4 bases and J by 6 bases, and 11 bases separated the two germline ends. The germline CDR1 and CDR2 sequences are SGHRS and YFSETQ. The CDR3 loop spans 13 amino acids. CDR3 in DNA: TGCGCCAGCAGCATTGGACAGACCAATGAGCAGTTCTTC. The encoded protein is CASSIGQTNEQFF.

This sequence joins TRBV5-1 and TRBJ2-1; D remains unclear. This CDR3 has 13 residues. The germline CDR1 and CDR2 sequences are SGHRS and YFSETQ. The V end was cut by 6 bases, the J end by 5 bases, with 12 bases between. The CDR3 is CASKTGRNNEQFF. The CDR3 region has the DNA TGCGCCAGCAAAACGGGTAGAAACAATGAGCAGTTCTTC.

The CDR3 DNA reads as TGTGCCAGCAGCCAAGTTACAGGTGGCTACACCTTC. It is translated as CASSQVTGGYTF. The chain carries TRBV3-1 and TRBJ1-2; a possible D gene is TRBD1 (5 bases). Germline V CDR1 and CDR2: LGHDT, YNNKEL (reference sequence). The CDR3 consists of 12 residues. Trimming took off 1 base at V and 7 bases at J, with 7 bases between the two ends.

V usage is TRBV5-8 and J usage is TRBJ1-5, with 12 bases identical to TRBD1. CDR1 and CDR2 from the germline V gene are SGHTS and YDEGEE. V lost 7 bases and J lost 6; bases outside the gene matches: 2. The CDR3 sequence is 13 residues long. CDR3 sequence (DNA): TGTGCCAGCGCGGGACAGGGGGCTCAGCCCCAGCATTTT. Encoded protein: CASAGQGAQPQHF.

The CDR3 region is CASSPPGWGEKLFF. The CDR3 DNA is TGTGCCAGCAGCCCTCCAGGGTGGGGTGAAAAACTGTTTTTT. The V and J genes are TRBV6-5 and TRBJ1-4, with D maybe TRBD1 (5 bases). The ends were cut back, 6 bases at V and 7 bases at J, with 15 bases in the middle. This CDR3 region has 14 residues. The germline V gene has CDR1 MNHEY and CDR2 SVGAGI.

The chain links TRBV7-2 to TRBJ1-5; no definite D call. Germline-derived CDR1 and CDR2 are SGHTA and FQGNSA. The CDR3 is 13 amino acids. The V and J ends lost 4 bases and 7 bases respectively, with 11 bases between them. DNA for the CDR3: TGTGCCAGCAGCTCAGACCGACAACAGCCCCAGCATTTT. This gives the protein CASSSDRQQPQHF.

The chain has TRBV28 and TRBJ1-2; D is perhaps TRBD1 (5 bases). The germline V and J ends were trimmed by 5 bases and 5 bases, with 12 bases remaining between them. Germline CDR1 is MDHEN and CDR2 is SYDVKM. This CDR3 region has 13 residues. CDR3 loop: CASSPRDGYGYTF. The CDR3 DNA follows: TGTGCCAGCAGTCCACGGGACGGATATGGCTACACCTTC.

This rearrangement joins TRBV28 to TRBJ1-1, with 8 nucleotides matching TRBD1. After removal of 5 bases from V and 5 bases from J, the junction contained 7 bases not matched to a gene. This CDR3 comprises 14 residues. The V gene's germline CDR1 is MDHEN and CDR2 SYDVKM. CDR3 sequence reads: CASSLRGRRTEAFF. In DNA form, the CDR3 reads TGTGCCAGCAGTCTCAGGGGGCGCCGGACTGAAGCTTTCTTT.

The chain joins TRBV12-3 or TRBV12-4 to TRBJ2-5; no reliable D call. The CDR3 runs to 14 residues. V lost 0 bases, J lost 5 bases, and 10 bases lay in between. The CDR3 loop reads CASSLAPAWETQYF. In DNA, the CDR3 is TGTGCCAGCAGTTTAGCCCCGGCCTGGGAGACCCAGTACTTC.

The gene calls are TRBV25-1 and TRBJ1-1; D call uncertain. Germline V gives CDR1 MGHDK, CDR2 SYGVNS. The CDR3 has 14 residues. V lost 7 bases and J 4 bases, leaving 16 bases between the germline ends. The CDR3 loop is CASTPDPWATEAFF. CDR3 sequence (DNA): TGTGCCAGCACCCCGGATCCTTGGGCCACTGAAGCTTTCTTT.